One and the same sample provided the 31 T cell receptor beta chains below, sequenced in a study of T cells in Graves' hyperthyroidism and ophthalmopathy. What was amplified from RNA transcripts were TCR beta CDR3 regions. Using the HTBI primer set, a first-round RT-PCR was run on the TCR CDR3. TCRdb ran MiXCR on the multiplex PCR reads and lists one entry per CDR3 protein. The top ten hold 35% to 45% of the sample, which has about 380,000 distinct CDR3 sequences, less than 20% seen once. Sequencing was carried out using blood. The receptor set was obtained from a man aged 18 to 30 with Graves' ophthalmopathy.

This sequence joins TRBV20-1 and TRBJ2-5, with TRBD1 matching 9 bases. Trimming at V came to 3 bases and at J to 9 bases, leaving 17 bases not matched to a gene. This CDR3 has 16 residues. The germline CDR1 and CDR2 sequences are DFQATT and SNEGSKA (reference sequence). In DNA, the CDR3 is TGCAGTGCTAGTGTTCGACCGGGACAGGGACTGGGCGCCCAGTACTTC. Residues: CSASVRPGQGLGAQYF.

There are many counts of this clonotype. V usage is TRBV7-9 and J usage is TRBJ1-2; the match to TRBD1 covers 9 bases. Unmatched junction bases numbered 15, after V lost 5 bases and J lost 8 bases. This CDR3 has 16 residues. Germline lookup yields CDR1 SEHNR and CDR2 FQNEAQ (reference sequence). In DNA, the CDR3 is TGTGCCAGCAGCCCTCCGCTGGGACAGGGTATTGGAGGCTACACCTTC. Encoded protein: CASSPPLGQGIGGYTF. The full variable domain, with the rest looked up from reference TRBV7-9 and TRBJ1-2, is DTGVSQNPRHKITKRGQNVTFRCDPISEHNRLYWYRQTLGQGPEFLTYFQNEAQLEKSRLLSDRFSAERPKGSFSTLEIQRTEQGDSAMYLCASSPPLGQGIGGYTFGSGTRLTVV.

This clonotype was seen ten or more times. The chain employs TRBV7-9 and TRBJ2-5, with D tentatively TRBD1 (5 bases). CDR3 size: 13 residues. V lost 3 bases and J lost 5, with 10 bases in between. Germline-derived CDR1 and CDR2 are SEHNR and FQNEAQ (reference sequence). The DNA for the CDR3 is TGTGCCAGCAGCTTCAGGGATGAGGAGACCCAGTACTTC. This codes for CASSFRDEETQYF.

This clonotype was counted ten times or more. The rearrangement joins TRBV2 to TRBJ1-2; D uncertain. This CDR3 is built from 13 residues. CDR1 and CDR2 from the germline V gene are SNHLY and FYNNEI. Deletions cut 8 bases from V and 1 base from J, with 11 bases between. Here the CDR3 reads CASQRDVNYGYTF. The DNA of the CDR3 is TGTGCCAGCCAAAGGGATGTTAACTATGGCTACACCTTC.

CDR3 coding DNA: TGTGCCAGCAGCCCCAGACTAGCGGGGGCGATATTGCAGTTCTTC. This sequence encodes CASSPRLAGAILQFF. The rearrangement uses TRBV3-1 and TRBJ2-1; TRBD2 aligns across 12 bases. The CDR3 sequence is 15 residues long. Germline V gene sequence: CDR1 LGHDT, CDR2 YNNKEL (reference sequence). Trimming took 4 bases from V and 12 from J; bases not matched to a gene: 10.

This clonotype was counted once. The rearrangement uses TRBV19 and TRBJ2-1; tentatively, D is TRBD2 (6 bases). Germline V gene data show CDR1 as LNHDA and CDR2 as SQIVND (reference sequence). The germline V and J ends were trimmed by 5 bases and 8 bases, with 19 bases remaining between them. This CDR3 has 15 amino acids. For the CDR3, the DNA is TGTGCCAGTAGTGTCGGGACTGGCAGTGGCGATGAGCAGTTCTTC. It translates to CASSVGTGSGDEQFF.

This clonotype was observed at least ten times. The V call is TRBV12-3 or TRBV12-4, the J call TRBJ1-1, with a weak D call TRBD1 (5 bases). This CDR3 region has 10 residues. V dropped 8 bases and J dropped 10 bases, with 11 bases sitting between them. The CDR3 DNA is TGTGCCAGCCGGGGCTTGATAGCTTTCTTT. It is translated as CASRGLIAFF.

This clonotype was recorded a few times. The V and J genes are TRBV20-1 and TRBJ1-3; D remains unclear. Germline assignment: CDR1 DFQATT and CDR2 SNEGSKA (reference sequence). The CDR3 covers 14 residues. V lost 5 bases, J lost 3 bases, and 14 bases lay in between. Written as DNA, the CDR3 is TGCAGTGCTGACTCAGGACGGATTGGAAACACCATATATTTT. Translating gives CSADSGRIGNTIYF.

At least ten counts were recorded for this clonotype. This chain links TRBV6-5 with TRBJ1-2; D is uncertain. Trimming shortened V by 0 bases and J by 2 bases, and 10 bases separated the two germline ends. CDR1 is MNHEY and CDR2 is SVGAGI in the germline V gene. The CDR3 runs to 15 residues. CDR3 in amino acids: CASSYSRSDNYGYTF. The CDR3 region has the DNA TGTGCCAGCAGTTACTCGCGGTCAGACAACTATGGCTACACCTTC.

This clonotype was seen once. This chain uses TRBV6-1 with TRBJ2-2; TRBD2 might be the D (6 bases). The CDR3 extends over 17 amino acids. The germline CDR1 and CDR2 sequences are MNHNS and SASEGT. With 5 bases removed from V and 6 bases from J, the gap between germline ends came to 22 bases. The CDR3 loop reads CASSRRGTPSISGELFF. CDR3 DNA: TGTGCCAGCAGTCGCCGCGGGACTCCAAGTATCTCCGGGGAGCTGTTTTTT.

V is TRBV30 and J is TRBJ1-3; no definite D call. From germline, CDR1 is GTSNPN and CDR2 SVGIG (reference sequence). The CDR3 runs to 14 residues. Trimming shortened V by 0 bases and J by 3 bases, and 9 bases separated the two germline ends. CDR3 in DNA: TGTGCCTGGAGTGTACTAATCGGTGGAAACACCATATATTTT. Its translation: CAWSVLIGGNTIYF.

Many counts were recorded for this clonotype. The gene calls are TRBV12-3 or TRBV12-4 and TRBJ2-3; 7 nucleotides agree with TRBD2. With V trimmed by 5 bases and J by 0 bases, 5 bases remained unmatched. There are 15 residues in the CDR3. Here the CDR3 DNA reads TGTGCCAGCAGTAAGCCTAGCGGAAGCACAGATACGCAGTATTTT. This translates into CASSKPSGSTDTQYF.

This clonotype was recorded at least ten times. This rearrangement joins TRBV6-1 to TRBJ2-1; no definite D call. This CDR3 is 16 amino acids long. Germline loops: CDR1 MNHNS, CDR2 SASEGT. Trimming left V 4 bases short and J 0 bases short, with 13 bases between. CDR3 DNA sequence: TGTGCCAGCAGTGCACGGACCCAGAGCTCCTACAATGAGCAGTTCTTC. It is translated as CASSARTQSSYNEQFF.

In its sample, this clonotype was seen many times. This rearrangement joins TRBV29-1 to TRBJ2-7; tentative D call: TRBD1 (6 bases). The CDR3 totals 12 residues. V was trimmed by 8 bases and J by 5 bases, leaving 16 bases between them. Per germline, CDR1 SQVTM and CDR2 ANQGSEA. Here the CDR3 reads CSTWGQGNEQYF. CDR3 nucleotide sequence: TGCAGCACGTGGGGGCAGGGGAACGAGCAGTACTTC.

V usage is TRBV5-1 and J usage is TRBJ2-7; D may be TRBD1 (6 bases). V dropped 1 base and J dropped 2 bases, with 13 bases sitting between them. Germline CDR1 reads SGHRS; CDR2 reads YFSETQ. This CDR3 region has 15 residues. The CDR3 DNA reads as TGCGCCAGCAGCTTGTCAGGGGACCCGACCTACGAGCAGTACTTC. Translating gives CASSLSGDPTYEQYF.

CDR3 nucleotide sequence: TGTGCCAGCAGTGGGACAGGGGTTTTTACTGAAGCTTTCTTT. It is translated as CASSGTGVFTEAFF. The rearrangement joins TRBV2 to TRBJ1-1, with TRBD1 matching over 9 bases. V lost 4 bases to trimming and J lost 5 bases; unmatched junction nucleotides: 5. CDR3 length: 14 amino acids. Germline V CDR1 and CDR2: SNHLY, FYNNEI.

Comment on this clonotype: The junction departs from germline at one end; a sequencing error may be responsible. V and J are TRBV10-3 and TRBJ1-1; TRBD1 is a possible D gene (5 bases). The CDR3 runs to 13 residues. CDR1 is ENHRY, CDR2 SYGVKD, per germline. The CDR3 DNA sequence: TGTGCCACCAGTGTGGGGGGGTTCACTGAAGCTTTCTTT. It specifies CATSVGGFTEAFF.

On this clonotype: A read error may explain this, as a much larger clone is one base away. The rearrangement uses TRBV20-1 and TRBJ2-5; D possibly corresponds to TRBD2 (5 bases). The CDR3 is 11 amino acids. Germline V lookup: CDR1 DFQATT, CDR2 SNEGSKA (reference sequence). With 6 bases removed from V and 5 bases from J, the gap between germline ends came to 10 bases. Here the CDR3 DNA reads TGCAGTGCCGAGGGTGGGGAGACCCAGTACTTC. Protein sequence: CSAEGGETQYF.

The sample holds many counts of this clonotype. V usage is TRBV20-1 and J usage is TRBJ2-1, with TRBD1 matching over 7 bases. Looked up from germline, CDR1 is DFQATT and CDR2 is SNEGSKA (reference sequence). Trimming removed 5 bases from V and 0 bases from J; junction bases left unmatched: 7. CDR3 length: 15 residues. The chain's CDR3 is CSALQGQGSYNEQFF. As DNA, the CDR3 is TGCAGTGCTTTACAGGGGCAAGGCTCCTACAATGAGCAGTTCTTC.

Regarding this clonotype: A much more abundant neighbour one base away suggests this may be a read error. The rearrangement uses TRBV4-2 and TRBJ2-2; D not resolved. The CDR3 spans 11 residues. The V end was cut by 7 bases, the J end by 3 bases, with 3 bases between. CDR1 is LGHNA, CDR2 YNFKEQ, per germline. The CDR3 bases are TGTGCCAGCACCTACACCGGGGAGCTGTTTTTT. It yields the protein CASTYTGELFF.

V is TRBV5-6 and J is TRBJ2-5, with 11 nucleotides matching TRBD2. The germline V gene has CDR1 SGHDT and CDR2 YYEEEE. CDR3 length equals 14 residues. V lost 3 bases, J lost 5 bases, and 3 bases stayed unmatched. The CDR3 is CASSYPSGGETQYF. The CDR3 coding sequence is TGTGCCAGCAGCTATCCTAGCGGGGGGGAGACCCAGTACTTC.

At least ten counts were recorded for this clonotype. The chain has TRBV12-3 or TRBV12-4 and TRBJ1-2; 7 positions match TRBD1. The J segment lost 2 bases and the V segment lost 4 bases, leaving 4 bases of the junction unmatched. The CDR3 extends over 14 amino acids. CDR3 in DNA: TGTGCCAGCAGTTCAGAACAGGGGAACTATGGCTACACCTTC. Protein sequence: CASSSEQGNYGYTF.

This clonotype occurred many times. The genes are TRBV3-1 and TRBJ2-3; tentative D call: TRBD1 (6 bases). Trimming shortened V by 0 bases and J by 3 bases, and 10 bases separated the two germline ends. Germline CDR1 LGHDT, CDR2 YNNKEL (reference sequence). The CDR3 runs 15 residues. The CDR3 nucleotides are TGTGCCAGCAGCCAAGACTACAGGGAAACAGATACGCAGTATTTT. This sequence encodes CASSQDYRETDTQYF.

This clonotype occurred once. This rearrangement joins TRBV20-1 to TRBJ2-7; D might be TRBD1 (6 bases). V lost 4 bases to trimming and J lost 2 bases, with 12 bases between them. Germline loops: CDR1 DFQATT, CDR2 SNEGSKA (reference sequence). CDR3 size: 13 residues. The DNA for the CDR3 is TGCAGTGCTATCATGGACAGAACCTACGAGCAGTACTTC. Its protein is CSAIMDRTYEQYF.

This clonotype was detected only a few times. This chain connects TRBV5-1 to TRBJ2-2, with a tentative D call TRBD2 (7 bases). The germline V gene encodes CDR1 SGHRS and CDR2 YFSETQ. The CDR3 is 17 residues long. Trimming shortened V by 5 bases and J by 4 bases, and 21 bases separated the two germline ends. In DNA, the CDR3 is TGCGCCAGCAGGCCCGGGGGGCAGGGCATGAGCACCGGGGAGCTGTTTTTT. Translation: CASRPGGQGMSTGELFF.

The chain combines TRBV7-6 with TRBJ2-7, with a tentative D call TRBD2 (5 bases). The CDR3 totals 17 residues. Germline V gene data show CDR1 as SGHVS and CDR2 as FNYEAQ. Trimming stripped 4 bases from V and 5 bases from J, with 24 bases between. The CDR3 sequence is CASSSYLRRTGKDEQYF. CDR3 bases: TGTGCCAGCAGCTCCTATCTGCGGAGGACGGGTAAGGACGAGCAGTACTTC.

The chain couples TRBV7-9 to TRBJ2-7; D is possibly TRBD1 (5 bases). V lost 8 bases to trimming and J lost 2 bases, with 13 bases between them. There are 13 residues in the CDR3. The germline gives CDR1 SEHNR, CDR2 FQNEAQ (reference sequence). CDR3: CASLNRTTYEQYF. The DNA for the CDR3 is TGTGCCAGCCTCAACAGGACAACCTACGAGCAGTACTTC.

This clonotype was observed at least ten times. The V and J genes are TRBV27 and TRBJ1-5, with TRBD1 matching 8 bases. The CDR3 contains 14 residues. Germline values: CDR1 MNHEY, CDR2 SMNVEV (reference sequence). Trimming cost V 5 bases and J 6 bases; bases outside gene matches: 6. The CDR3 loop reads CASSPGQGGQPQHF. In nucleotides, the CDR3 is TGTGCCAGCAGTCCAGGACAGGGCGGTCAGCCCCAGCATTTT.

The chain carries TRBV4-2 and TRBJ1-2; D gene ambiguous. V lost 1 base, J lost 4 bases, and 10 bases lay in between. This CDR3 contains 14 residues. Germline V gene lookup returns CDR1 LGHNA and CDR2 YNFKEQ. The DNA of the CDR3 is TGTGCCAGCAGCCAAGCCGAGACCATCTATGGCTACACCTTC. Translated, it gives CASSQAETIYGYTF.

This clonotype was seen only once. This sequence joins TRBV5-1 and TRBJ2-7; 8 positions match TRBD1. Trimming removed 3 bases from V and 5 bases from J; junction bases left unmatched: 7. The CDR3 is 14 residues long. The germline V gene has CDR1 SGHRS and CDR2 YFSETQ. The CDR3 protein is CASSWSRGHNEQYF. The CDR3 DNA follows: TGCGCCAGCAGCTGGAGCAGGGGGCACAACGAGCAGTACTTC.

This clonotype was counted ten times or more. This chain joins TRBV2 and TRBJ1-2; a possible D gene is TRBD1 (6 bases). V was trimmed by 10 bases and J by 8 bases, leaving 20 bases between them. CDR1 and CDR2 (germline): SNHLY, FYNNEI. The CDR3 runs to 13 residues. The CDR3 DNA follows: TGTGCCATCGAGGGGGGCCCTGCCAGGGGCTACACCTTC. Protein product: CAIEGGPARGYTF.